This entry lists 13 T cell receptor beta chains sequenced from one sample in a study of CD8 T cells in acute hepatitis C reinfection. Time point here: acute HCV infection, within 168 days of estimated infection date. Sequencing of hepatitis C virus-specific cells was done ex vivo rather than after in vitro expansion. Study conclusions and caveats: Preferential TRBV04 and TRBV06 usage appeared in all groups and was not explained by the naive pool.

TCRdb keeps only in-frame clones here, not all; method: immunoSEQ multiplex PCR. The sample contains about 200 clones, more than 55% of which appear only once. The material was HCV NS3-1073 tetramer-sorted CD8+ T cells from PBMCs, obtained during acute infection. These receptors all come from a man aged 35-49 years with chronic hepatitis C.

V is TRBV30 and J is TRBJ1-2; tentative D call: TRBD1 (5 bases). This CDR3 contains 13 residues. Germline V gives CDR1 GTSNPN, CDR2 SVGIG (reference sequence). With 0 bases removed from V and 6 bases from J, the gap between germline ends came to 11 bases. The CDR3 sequence is CAWSVGGADGYTF. The CDR3 region has the DNA TGTGCCTGGAGTGTCGGAGGGGCCGATGGCTACACCTTC.

The V call is TRBV2, the J call TRBJ2-2; D is ambiguous. The length of the CDR3 is 14 residues. The V end was cut by 6 bases, the J end by 3 bases, with 11 bases between. Germline CDR1 reads SNHLY; CDR2 reads FYNNEI. The CDR3 loop reads CASRTLRDTGELFF. The CDR3 DNA is TGTGCCAGCAGGACTCTCCGGGACACCGGGGAGCTGTTTTTT.

The V gene is TRBV29-1, the J gene TRBJ1-1; D is ambiguous. This CDR3 has 11 amino acids. From germline, CDR1 is SQVTM and CDR2 ANQGSEA. Trimming left V 2 bases short and J 5 bases short, with 6 bases between. CDR3 sequence reads: CSVEYGTEAFF. The CDR3 nucleotides read TGCAGCGTTGAATATGGGACTGAAGCTTTCTTT. The whole variable domain, remainder taken from reference TRBV29-1 and TRBJ1-1, is SAVISQKPSRDICQRGTSLTIQCQVDSQVTMMFWYRQQPGQSLTLIATANQGSEATYESGFVIDKFPISRPNLTFSTLTVSNMSPEDSSIYLCSVEYGTEAFFGQGTRLTVV.

The V gene is TRBV30, the J gene TRBJ2-7; 7 bases fit TRBD2. CDR1 and CDR2 from the germline V gene are GTSNPN and SVGIG (reference sequence). The CDR3 sequence is 12 residues long. The CDR3, as DNA: TGTGCTCTGGAGGGAGGGTCGGCGCAGCAGTACTTC. It yields the protein CALEGGSAQQYF.

The rearrangement joins TRBV5-6 to TRBJ2-7; D is ambiguous. Looked up from germline, CDR1 is SGHDT and CDR2 is YYEEEE. V lost 2 bases, J lost 4 bases, and 13 bases lay in between. The CDR3 spans 14 residues. Here the CDR3 reads CASSLTRQEYEQYF. CDR3 bases: TGTGCCAGCAGCTTAACCCGCCAGGAGTACGAGCAGTACTTC. The whole variable domain, remainder taken from reference TRBV5-6 and TRBJ2-7, is DAGVTQSPTHLIKTRGQQVTLRCSPKSGHDTVSWYQQALGQGPQFIFQYYEEEERQRGNFPDRFSGHQFPNYSSELNVNALLLGDSALYLCASSLTRQEYEQYFGPGTRLTVT.

This chain joins TRBV2 and TRBJ2-3, with TRBD2 matching over 7 bases. After removal of 1 base from V and 4 bases from J, the junction contained 14 bases not matched to a gene. Germline V gene sequence: CDR1 SNHLY, CDR2 FYNNEI. This CDR3 has 18 residues. The CDR3 DNA is TGTGCCAGCAGTGAAGTGGGGGGTAGCGGAACTAGCGCAGATACGCAGTATTTT. It specifies CASSEVGGSGTSADTQYF.

The rearrangement uses TRBV4-2 and TRBJ1-2, with D hard to call. Trimming took off 0 bases at V and 3 bases at J, with 14 bases between the two ends. The germline V gene has CDR1 LGHNA and CDR2 YNFKEQ. This CDR3 has 16 residues. CDR3 protein: CASSQEHEGAHYGYTF. The CDR3 DNA reads as TGTGCCAGCAGCCAAGAGCATGAAGGAGCACACTATGGCTACACCTTC.

J is TRBJ1-3 and V is TRBV4-1; 7 bases line up with TRBD1. The CDR3 is 17 amino acids. With V trimmed by 4 bases and J by 9 bases, 18 bases remained unmatched. The germline V gene encodes CDR1 MGHRA and CDR2 YSYEKL. CDR3 DNA: TGCGCCAGCAGCCCTTACGGACAGGCCGGATTAAGAAGCACCATATATTTT. Translating it yields CASSPYGQAGLRSTIYF.

This clone was observed a single time. CDR3 region: CTSRFRRANVLTF. The DNA of the CDR3 is TGCACCAGCAGGTTTAGAAGGGCCAACGTCCTGACTTTC. The V and J genes are TRBV1 and TRBJ2-6; TRBD2 is the table's D call and was not checked against the DNA. TRBV1 is an annotated pseudogene. The CDR3 spans 13 residues.

This clone was observed a few times. The gene calls are TRBV7-3 and TRBJ2-7; 11 nucleotides match TRBD2. Germline assignment: CDR1 SGHTA and CDR2 FQGTGA. Trimming removed 5 bases from V and 2 bases from J; junction bases left unmatched: 11. The CDR3 length is 17 residues. CDR3 coding DNA: TGTGCCAGCAGCCTACTGCCGGGACTAGCGGCTACCTACGAGCAGTACTTC. As protein: CASSLLPGLAATYEQYF.

The CDR3 protein is CAISESLGLKLLNYGYTF. The CDR3 DNA follows: TGTGCCATCAGTGAGTCGTTGGGCCTCAAGCTCCTAAACTATGGCTACACCTTC. The chain combines TRBV10-3 with TRBJ1-2; D unclear. The germline gives CDR1 ENHRY, CDR2 SYGVKD. V dropped 0 bases and J dropped 2 bases, with 19 bases sitting between them. The CDR3 runs 18 residues.

V and J are TRBV21-1 and TRBJ2-7; TRBD2 reflects the table's D call only, with no check against the DNA. TRBV21-1 is shown as a pseudogene. The CDR3 consists of 16 residues. The CDR3 sequence is CASSLVLATLLDEQYF. CDR3 bases: TGTGCCAGCAGTCTCGTCCTAGCTACACTGTTAGACGAGCAGTACTTC.

The chain uses TRBV2 and TRBJ2-7; 7 nucleotides match TRBD1. Trimming at V came to 6 bases and at J to 4 bases, leaving 3 bases not matched to a gene. The V gene's germline CDR1 is SNHLY and CDR2 FYNNEI. This CDR3 region has 12 residues. CDR3 loop: CASRPTGYEQYF. CDR3 bases: TGTGCCAGCAGGCCGACAGGGTACGAGCAGTACTTC.